This entry concerns a single T cell receptor (beta chain). The antigen remains undetermined. Being one base from a much bigger clone, this may be a read error. Primers used in a second PCR of roughly 6 to 11 cycles were a sample-barcoded 5' primer and a J-beta primer mix. TCRdb used MiXCR to reprocess the 5' RACE reads, holding one entry per CDR3 protein. The sample shows some 920,000 distinct CDR3 sequences, roughly half of them seen only once. Each donor was a healthy Caucasian individual from Russia, aged roughly 6 to 95. This sample stems from a study of blood T cells in healthy people across ages. Points from the study as a whole: Estimates of diversity drawn from one million T cells were considered underestimates. Versus aged donors, long-lived donors had higher diversity and more naive CD4+ cells.

CDR1 and CDR2 (germline): SGHTA, FQGNSA. The CDR3 is made up of 12 amino acids. Sequences were obtained from blood. The chain uses TRBV7-2 and TRBJ2-4, with no clear D. The DNA matches TRBJ2-5 better at its end, which makes the J call doubtful. The TCR was taken from a woman in her sixties or seventies in good health. CDR3 DNA sequence: TGTGCCGGCAGCCAGGAGAGAAAGACCCAGTACTTC. Protein product: CAGSQERKTQYF.